This T cell receptor (beta chain) was retrieved from a study of Ad26.COV2.S vaccination and SARS-CoV-2 variants. The overall study: Ad26.COV2.S, an intramuscular injection, was given once or twice 56 days apart.

Specified treatment: 19 received Ad26.COV2.S at low or high dose, single or two shots; about five received placebo; per-sample allocation not given. Sample collection was performed on day 63 after the first vaccine or placebo injection. The vaccine delivered Wuhan-strain SARS-CoV-2 spike through an Ad26 vector. Trimming removed 0 bases at V and 4 bases at J, with 7 bases between. CDR3 length equals 14 residues. The germline V gene has CDR1 MNHEY and CDR2 SVGEGT. The repertoire was sequenced with immunoSEQ multiplex PCR; TCRdb's copy has only in-frame clones and lacks some. This sample carries approximately 300,000 clones, 70% to 90% of them seen once, and the ten largest clones take around 2%.

This clonotype was obtained from a person between 18 and 65 years old who received the Ad26.COV2.S COVID-19 vaccine or a placebo. This rearrangement joins TRBV6-2 or TRBV6-3 to TRBJ2-1; a weak D match, TRBD2 (5 bases). Sequencing was performed on peripheral blood, taken in a trial of Ad26.COV2.S vaccine versus placebo. The CDR3: CASSYSRGYNEQFF. DNA for the CDR3: TGTGCCAGCAGTTACTCACGAGGGTACAATGAGCAGTTCTTC.